The 9 T cell receptor beta chains given below trace back to one sample, sequenced in a study of beta chain features in type 1 diabetes. Expressed TCRB transcripts got sequenced, as all isolated RNA was reverse transcribed. Produced via immunoSEQ multiplex PCR; TCRdb's table is partial and in-frame only. The sample yields a few hundred thousand clones, approximately 10% seen once. The sample taken for sequencing was central memory CD4+ T cells from blood. These receptors were collected from a man aged 18-30 years in good health.

There are a few counts of this clone. The V and J genes are TRBV4-3 and TRBJ2-7; 10 positions agree with TRBD1. The CDR3 extends over 14 amino acids. J gave up 2 bases and V 6 bases, and 4 bases lay outside the gene matches. Looked up from germline, CDR1 is LGHNA and CDR2 is YSLEER. The DNA for the CDR3 is TGCGCCAGCAGACTCGGGACAGGGGCCTACGAGCAGTACTTC. This gives the protein CASRLGTGAYEQYF.

Only a few counts were recorded for this clone. This sequence joins TRBV6-5 and TRBJ2-3; D is ambiguous. The CDR3 runs to 15 residues. V lost 5 bases to trimming and J lost 2 bases, with 14 bases between them. The V gene's germline CDR1 is MNHEY and CDR2 SVGAGI. The CDR3 region has the DNA TGTGCCAGCAGTCTGGTAGTTGGAGCCACAGATACGCAGTATTTT. Protein: CASSLVVGATDTQYF.

This clone has more than one count but fewer than ten. This chain connects TRBV5-1 to TRBJ2-3; D is uncertain. The CDR3 totals 14 residues. Germline V gene sequence: CDR1 SGHRS, CDR2 YFSETQ. V lost 0 bases to trimming and J lost 2 bases, with 7 bases between them. CDR3 coding DNA: TGCGCCAGCAGCTTGGAAGCTAACACAGATACGCAGTATTTT. Translated, it gives CASSLEANTDTQYF.

In this sample, this clone turned up many times. The chain has TRBV7-2 and TRBJ2-1; TRBD1 agrees at 9 bases. The germline V gene encodes CDR1 SGHTA and CDR2 FQGNSA. V shed 5 bases and J 7 bases; nucleotides not matched to a gene: 6. The CDR3 is 14 residues long. CDR3 protein: CASSTTGGMNEQFF. CDR3 sequence (DNA): TGTGCCAGCAGCACAACAGGGGGCATGAATGAGCAGTTCTTC. The variable domain in full, with the rest retrieved from reference TRBV7-2 and TRBJ2-1, is GAGVSQSPSNKVTEKGKDVELRCDPISGHTALYWYRQSLGQGLEFLIYFQGNSAPDKSGLPSDRFSAERTGGSVSTLTIQRTQQEDSAVYLCASSTTGGMNEQFFGPGTRLTVL.

This clone was seen a handful of times. The V gene is TRBV19, the J gene TRBJ2-2; no reliable D call. Trimming removed 8 bases from V and 6 bases from J, with 10 bases in between. This CDR3 has 12 residues. Germline CDR1 and CDR2: LNHDA and SQIVND (reference sequence). CDR3 amino acids: CASAWQAGELFF. CDR3 bases: TGTGCCAGTGCCTGGCAGGCCGGGGAGCTGTTTTTT.

This clone was seen a few times. The chain joins TRBV29-1 to TRBJ2-5; 8 nucleotides align to TRBD2. The J call could be wrong; TRBJ2-7 is a better fit for the DNA end. The germline V gene has CDR1 SQVTM and CDR2 ANQGSEA. This CDR3 comprises 12 residues. CDR3 DNA sequence: TGCAGCGTCCTGAGCGGGAGCTACGAGCAGTACTTC. Translated: CSVLSGSYEQYF.

This clone was seen repeatedly, ten times or more. V gene TRBV5-4 combines with J gene TRBJ2-7; TRBD1 aligns across 12 bases. J was trimmed by 4 bases and V by 3 bases; bases with no gene match: 2. This CDR3 contains 14 residues. The germline V gene encodes CDR1 SGHNT and CDR2 YYREEE (reference sequence). The CDR3: CASSSGQGAYEQYF. The CDR3 DNA follows: TGTGCCAGCAGCTCGGGACAGGGGGCGTACGAGCAGTACTTC.

The table lists this clone with a few counts. This sequence joins TRBV7-8 and TRBJ2-1; a possible D gene is TRBD2 (5 bases). Germline-derived CDR1 and CDR2 are SGHVS and FQNEAQ. CDR3 size: 13 residues. V was trimmed by 8 bases and J by 1 base, leaving 9 bases between them. Here the CDR3 DNA reads TGTGCCAGCGGGAGTCGTTCCTACAATGAGCAGTTCTTC. Amino acid sequence: CASGSRSYNEQFF.

The chain uses TRBV6-6 and TRBJ1-1; D unclear. V was pared by 2 bases and J by 5 bases, with 9 bases between. This CDR3 spans 13 amino acids. Germline CDR1 is MNHNY and CDR2 is SVGAGI (reference sequence). CDR3 sequence reads: CASSYLSETEAFF. The DNA for the CDR3 is TGTGCCAGCAGTTACCTGTCGGAGACTGAAGCTTTCTTT.